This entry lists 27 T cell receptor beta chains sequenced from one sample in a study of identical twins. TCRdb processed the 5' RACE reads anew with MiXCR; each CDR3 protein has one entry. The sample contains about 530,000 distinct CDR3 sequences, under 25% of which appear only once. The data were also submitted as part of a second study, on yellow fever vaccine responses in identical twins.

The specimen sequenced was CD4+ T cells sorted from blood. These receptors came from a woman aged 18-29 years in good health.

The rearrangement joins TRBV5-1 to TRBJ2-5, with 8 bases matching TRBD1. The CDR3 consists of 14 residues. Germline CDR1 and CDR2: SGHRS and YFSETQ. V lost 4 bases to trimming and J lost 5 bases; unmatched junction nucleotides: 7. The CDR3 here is CASSTGQAGETQYF. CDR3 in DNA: TGCGCCAGCAGCACGGGACAGGCCGGGGAGACCCAGTACTTC. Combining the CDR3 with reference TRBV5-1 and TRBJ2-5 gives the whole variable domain KAGVTQTPRYLIKTRGQQVTLSCSPISGHRSVSWYQQTPGQGLQFLFEYFSETQRNKGNFPGRFSGRQFSNSRSEMNVSTLELGDSALYLCASSTGQAGETQYFGPGTRLLVL.

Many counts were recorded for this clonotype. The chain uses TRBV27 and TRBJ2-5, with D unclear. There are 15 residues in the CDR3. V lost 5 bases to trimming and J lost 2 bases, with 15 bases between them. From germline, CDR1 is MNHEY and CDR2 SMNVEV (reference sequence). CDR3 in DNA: TGTGCCAGCAGTCTCCTTGGAGACCATCAAGAGACCCAGTACTTC. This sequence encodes CASSLLGDHQETQYF.

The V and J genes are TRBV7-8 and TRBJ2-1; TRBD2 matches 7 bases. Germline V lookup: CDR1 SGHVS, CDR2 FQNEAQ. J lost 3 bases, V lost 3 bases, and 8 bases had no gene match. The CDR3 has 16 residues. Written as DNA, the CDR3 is TGTGCCAGCAGCTTCCCGGGACTACCGATCTACAATGAGCAGTTCTTC. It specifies CASSFPGLPIYNEQFF.

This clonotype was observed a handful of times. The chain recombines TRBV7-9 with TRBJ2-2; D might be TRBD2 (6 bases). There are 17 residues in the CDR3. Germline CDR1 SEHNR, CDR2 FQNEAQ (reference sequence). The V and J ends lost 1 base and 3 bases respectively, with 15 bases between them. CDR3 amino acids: CASSLEVAWGDTGELFF. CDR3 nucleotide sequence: TGTGCCAGCAGCTTAGAGGTCGCCTGGGGGGACACCGGGGAGCTGTTTTTT. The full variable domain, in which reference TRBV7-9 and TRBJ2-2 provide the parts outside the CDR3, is DTGVSQNPRHKITKRGQNVTFRCDPISEHNRLYWYRQTLGQGPEFLTYFQNEAQLEKSRLLSDRFSAERPKGSFSTLEIQRTEQGDSAMYLCASSLEVAWGDTGELFFGEGSRLTVL.

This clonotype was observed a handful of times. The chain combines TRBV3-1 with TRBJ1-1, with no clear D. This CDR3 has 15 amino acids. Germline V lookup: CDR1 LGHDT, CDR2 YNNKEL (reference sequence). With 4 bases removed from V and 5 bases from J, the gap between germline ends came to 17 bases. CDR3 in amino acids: CASSPQETLGTEAFF. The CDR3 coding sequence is TGTGCCAGCAGCCCCCAAGAAACTCTGGGGACTGAAGCTTTCTTT.

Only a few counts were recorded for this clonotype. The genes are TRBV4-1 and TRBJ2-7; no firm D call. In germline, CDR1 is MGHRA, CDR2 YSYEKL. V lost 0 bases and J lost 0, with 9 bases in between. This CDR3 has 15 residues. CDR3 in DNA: TGCGCCAGCAGCCAAGATCTGGTAAGCTCCTACGAGCAGTACGTC. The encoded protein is CASSQDLVSSYEQYV.

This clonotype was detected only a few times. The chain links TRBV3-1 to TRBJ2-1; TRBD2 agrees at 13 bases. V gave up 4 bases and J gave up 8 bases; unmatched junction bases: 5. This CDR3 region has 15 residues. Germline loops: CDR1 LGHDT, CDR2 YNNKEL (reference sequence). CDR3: CASSPGTSGTYEQFF. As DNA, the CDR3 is TGTGCCAGCAGCCCCGGGACTAGCGGGACTTATGAGCAGTTCTTC.

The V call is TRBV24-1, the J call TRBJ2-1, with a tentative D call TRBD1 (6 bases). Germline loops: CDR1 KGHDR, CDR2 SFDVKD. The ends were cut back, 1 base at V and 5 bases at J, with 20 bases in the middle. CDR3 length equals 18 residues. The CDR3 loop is CATSDFGQGTPNNNEQFF. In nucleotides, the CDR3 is TGTGCCACCAGTGATTTTGGCCAGGGGACACCCAATAACAATGAGCAGTTCTTC.

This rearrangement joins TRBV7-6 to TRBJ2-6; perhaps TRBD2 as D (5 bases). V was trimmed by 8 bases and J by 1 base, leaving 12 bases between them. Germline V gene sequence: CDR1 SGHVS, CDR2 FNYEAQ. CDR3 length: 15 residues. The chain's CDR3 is CASGVRGSGANVLTF. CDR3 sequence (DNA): TGTGCCAGCGGGGTCCGGGGATCTGGGGCCAACGTCCTGACTTTC.

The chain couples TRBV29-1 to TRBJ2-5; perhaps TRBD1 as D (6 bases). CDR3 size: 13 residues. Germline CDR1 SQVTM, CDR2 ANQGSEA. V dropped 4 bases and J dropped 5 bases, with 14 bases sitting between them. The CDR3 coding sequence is TGCAGCGTTGCGGTGGGGGCGTCGGAGACCCAGTACTTC. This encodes CSVAVGASETQYF.

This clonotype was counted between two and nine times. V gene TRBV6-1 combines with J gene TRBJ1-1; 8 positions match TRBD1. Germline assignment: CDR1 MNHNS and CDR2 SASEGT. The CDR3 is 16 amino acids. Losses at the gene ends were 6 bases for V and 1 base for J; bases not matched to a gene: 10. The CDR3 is CASSGGDRTGNTEAFF. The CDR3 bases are TGTGCCAGCAGCGGGGGGGACAGGACCGGGAACACTGAAGCTTTCTTT.

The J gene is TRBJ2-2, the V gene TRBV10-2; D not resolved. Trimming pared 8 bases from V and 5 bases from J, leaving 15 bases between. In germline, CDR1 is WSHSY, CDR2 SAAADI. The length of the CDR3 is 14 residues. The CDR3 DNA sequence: TGCGCCAGCGGTAGTCCAGTCAGGACCGGGGAGCTGTTTTTT. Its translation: CASGSPVRTGELFF.

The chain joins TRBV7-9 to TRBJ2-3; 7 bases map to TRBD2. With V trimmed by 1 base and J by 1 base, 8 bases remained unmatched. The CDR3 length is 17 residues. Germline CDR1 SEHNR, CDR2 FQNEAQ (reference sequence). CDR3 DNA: TGTGCCAGCAGCTTAGGTAGATTCAGCGGGGGCACAGATACGCAGTATTTT. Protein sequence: CASSLGRFSGGTDTQYF.

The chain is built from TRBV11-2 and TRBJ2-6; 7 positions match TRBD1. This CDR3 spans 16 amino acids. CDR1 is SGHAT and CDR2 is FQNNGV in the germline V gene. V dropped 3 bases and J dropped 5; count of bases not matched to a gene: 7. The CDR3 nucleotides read TGTGCCAGCAGCTTCCATTTACAGGGGAGGGCCAACGTCCTGACTTTC. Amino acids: CASSFHLQGRANVLTF.

The CDR3 DNA follows: TGTGCCAGCAGTTACTCTCTAGCGGGGCGATCTGGGGCCAACGTCCTGACTTTC. It yields the protein CASSYSLAGRSGANVLTF. V gene TRBV6-5 combines with J gene TRBJ2-6, with 9 bases identical to TRBD2. The CDR3 sequence is 18 residues long. CDR1 and CDR2 (germline): MNHEY, SVGAGI. The junction had 4 bases not matched to a gene; V was cut back by 0 bases and J by 1 base.

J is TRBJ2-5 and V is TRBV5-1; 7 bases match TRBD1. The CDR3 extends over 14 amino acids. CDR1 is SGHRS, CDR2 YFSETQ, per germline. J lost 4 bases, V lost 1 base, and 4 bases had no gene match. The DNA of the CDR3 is TGCGCCAGCAGCTTGAACTCAGGGGGAGAGACCCAGTACTTC. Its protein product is CASSLNSGGETQYF.

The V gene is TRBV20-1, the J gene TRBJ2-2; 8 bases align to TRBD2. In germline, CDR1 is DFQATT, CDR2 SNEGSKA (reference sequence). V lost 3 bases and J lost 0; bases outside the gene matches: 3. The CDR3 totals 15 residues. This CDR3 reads CSASKRGSNTGELFF. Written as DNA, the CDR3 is TGCAGTGCTAGCAAGCGGGGGTCGAACACCGGGGAGCTGTTTTTT.

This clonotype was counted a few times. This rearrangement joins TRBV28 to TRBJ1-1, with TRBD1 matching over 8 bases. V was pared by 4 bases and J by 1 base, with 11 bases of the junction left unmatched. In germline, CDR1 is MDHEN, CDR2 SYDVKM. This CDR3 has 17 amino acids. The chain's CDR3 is CASSSGGGTGKNTEAFF. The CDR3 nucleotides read TGTGCCAGCAGTTCAGGGGGGGGGACAGGAAAGAACACTGAAGCTTTCTTT.

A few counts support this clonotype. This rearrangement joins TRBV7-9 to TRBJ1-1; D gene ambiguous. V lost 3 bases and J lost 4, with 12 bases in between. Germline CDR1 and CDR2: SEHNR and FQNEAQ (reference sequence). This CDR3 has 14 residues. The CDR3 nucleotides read TGTGCCAGCAGCTTTTCAGCAGTACTCACTGAAGCTTTCTTT. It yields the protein CASSFSAVLTEAFF. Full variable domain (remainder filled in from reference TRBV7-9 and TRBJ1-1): DTGVSQNPRHKITKRGQNVTFRCDPISEHNRLYWYRQTLGQGPEFLTYFQNEAQLEKSRLLSDRFSAERPKGSFSTLEIQRTEQGDSAMYLCASSFSAVLTEAFFGQGTRLTVV.

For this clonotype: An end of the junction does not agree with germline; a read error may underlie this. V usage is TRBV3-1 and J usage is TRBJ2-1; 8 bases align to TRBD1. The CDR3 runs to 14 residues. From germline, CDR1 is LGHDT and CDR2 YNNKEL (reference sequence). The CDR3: CATSQQGAGNEQFF. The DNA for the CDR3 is TGTGCCACCAGCCAGCAGGGGGCAGGCAATGAGCAGTTCTTC.

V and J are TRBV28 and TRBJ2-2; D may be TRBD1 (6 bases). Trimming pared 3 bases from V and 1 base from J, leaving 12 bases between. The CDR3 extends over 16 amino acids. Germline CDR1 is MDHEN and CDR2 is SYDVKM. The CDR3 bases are TGTGCCAGCAGTTTTTTGGTGACAGGGAACACCGGGGAGCTGTTTTTT. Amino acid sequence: CASSFLVTGNTGELFF.

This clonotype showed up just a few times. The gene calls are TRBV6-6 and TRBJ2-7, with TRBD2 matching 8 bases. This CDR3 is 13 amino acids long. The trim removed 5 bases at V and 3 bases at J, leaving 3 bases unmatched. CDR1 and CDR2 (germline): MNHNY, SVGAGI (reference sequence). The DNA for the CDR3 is TGTGCCAGCAGTATTAGCGGGAACTACGAGCAGTACTTC. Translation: CASSISGNYEQYF.

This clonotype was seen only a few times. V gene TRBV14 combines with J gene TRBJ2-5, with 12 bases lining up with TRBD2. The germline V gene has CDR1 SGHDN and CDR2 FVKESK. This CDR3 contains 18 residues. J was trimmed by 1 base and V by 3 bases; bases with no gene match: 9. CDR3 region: CASSHPITSGRIQETQYF. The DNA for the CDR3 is TGTGCCAGCAGCCACCCCATAACTAGCGGGAGGATCCAAGAGACCCAGTACTTC.

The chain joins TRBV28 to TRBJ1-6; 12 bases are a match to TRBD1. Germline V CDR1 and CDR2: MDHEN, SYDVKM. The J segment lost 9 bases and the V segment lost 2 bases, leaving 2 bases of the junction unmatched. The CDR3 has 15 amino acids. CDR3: CASSLGTGGFSPLHF. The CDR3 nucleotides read TGTGCCAGCAGTTTAGGGACAGGGGGCTTTTCACCCCTCCACTTT.

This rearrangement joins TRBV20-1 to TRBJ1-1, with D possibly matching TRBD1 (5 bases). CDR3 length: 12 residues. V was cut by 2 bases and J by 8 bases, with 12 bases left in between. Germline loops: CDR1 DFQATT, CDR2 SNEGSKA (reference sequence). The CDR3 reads CSARRGVPEAFF. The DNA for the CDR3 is TGCAGTGCTAGACGAGGGGTTCCCGAAGCTTTCTTT.

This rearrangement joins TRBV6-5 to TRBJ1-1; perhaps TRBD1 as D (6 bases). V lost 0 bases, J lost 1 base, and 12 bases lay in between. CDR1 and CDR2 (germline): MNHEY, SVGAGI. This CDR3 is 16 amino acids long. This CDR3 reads CASSYSRVGGNTEAFF. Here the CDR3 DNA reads TGTGCCAGCAGTTACTCGAGGGTAGGGGGGAACACTGAAGCTTTCTTT.

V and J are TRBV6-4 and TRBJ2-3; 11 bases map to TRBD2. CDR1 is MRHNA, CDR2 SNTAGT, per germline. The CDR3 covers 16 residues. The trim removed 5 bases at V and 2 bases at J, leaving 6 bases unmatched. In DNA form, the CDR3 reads TGTGCCAGCAGTAAAATAGCGGGAGGGGACACAGATACGCAGTATTTT. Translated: CASSKIAGGDTDTQYF.